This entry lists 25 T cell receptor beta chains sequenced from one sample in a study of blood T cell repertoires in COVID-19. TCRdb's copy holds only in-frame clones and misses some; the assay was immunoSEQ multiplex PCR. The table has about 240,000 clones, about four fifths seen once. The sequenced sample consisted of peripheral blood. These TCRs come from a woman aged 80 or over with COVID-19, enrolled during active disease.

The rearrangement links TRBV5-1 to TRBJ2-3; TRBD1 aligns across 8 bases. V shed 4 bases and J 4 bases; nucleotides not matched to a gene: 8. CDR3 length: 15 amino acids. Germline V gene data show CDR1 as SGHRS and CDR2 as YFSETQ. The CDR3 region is CASSPDRGVSDTQYF. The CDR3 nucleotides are TGCGCCAGCAGCCCCGACAGGGGAGTTTCAGATACGCAGTATTTT.

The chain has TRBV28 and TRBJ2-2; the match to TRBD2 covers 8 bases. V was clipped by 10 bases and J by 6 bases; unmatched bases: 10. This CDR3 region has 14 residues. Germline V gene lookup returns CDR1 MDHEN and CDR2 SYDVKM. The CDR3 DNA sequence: TGTGCCACCCGCAGCGGGAGTGGATCCGGGGAGCTGTTTTTT. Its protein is CATRSGSGSGELFF.

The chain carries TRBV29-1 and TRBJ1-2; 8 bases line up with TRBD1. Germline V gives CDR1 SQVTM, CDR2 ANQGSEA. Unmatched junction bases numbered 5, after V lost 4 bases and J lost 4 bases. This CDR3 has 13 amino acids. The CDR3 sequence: CSVGAGGTYGYTF. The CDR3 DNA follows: TGCAGCGTTGGGGCAGGGGGCACCTATGGCTACACCTTC.

The CDR3 protein is CASSESSSGGSNEQFF. CDR3 DNA: TGCGCCAGCAGTGAGTCCTCTAGCGGGGGATCAAATGAGCAGTTCTTC. The chain recombines TRBV10-1 with TRBJ2-1, with 10 positions matching TRBD2. The CDR3 has 16 amino acids. The trim removed 0 bases at V and 7 bases at J, leaving 6 bases unmatched. The germline V gene encodes CDR1 WNHNN and CDR2 SYGVQD (reference sequence).

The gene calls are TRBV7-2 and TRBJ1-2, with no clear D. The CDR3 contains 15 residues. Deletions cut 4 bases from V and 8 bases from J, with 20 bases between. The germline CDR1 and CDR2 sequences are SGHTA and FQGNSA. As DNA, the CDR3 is TGTGCCAGCAGCTGGAGGAATACACTGCTGGGGGGCTACACCTTC. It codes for CASSWRNTLLGGYTF. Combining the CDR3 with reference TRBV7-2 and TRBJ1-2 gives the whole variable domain GAGVSQSPSNKVTEKGKDVELRCDPISGHTALYWYRQSLGQGLEFLIYFQGNSAPDKSGLPSDRFSAERTGGSVSTLTIQRTQQEDSAVYLCASSWRNTLLGGYTFGSGTRLTVV.

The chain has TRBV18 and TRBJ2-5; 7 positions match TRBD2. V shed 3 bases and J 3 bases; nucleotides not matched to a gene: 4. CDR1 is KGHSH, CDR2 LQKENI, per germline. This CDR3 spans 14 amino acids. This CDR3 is CASSPSLAEETQYF. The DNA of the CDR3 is TGTGCCAGCTCACCGTCCCTAGCGGAAGAGACCCAGTACTTC. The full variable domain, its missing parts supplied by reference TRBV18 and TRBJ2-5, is NAGVMQNPRHLVRRRGQEARLRCSPMKGHSHVYWYRQLPEEGLKFMVYLQKENIIDESGMPKERFSAEFPKEGPSILRIQQVVRGDSAAYFCASSPSLAEETQYFGPGTRLLVL.

CDR3 DNA sequence: TGTGCCAGCAGCCGCCGGGGTGAGAACACCGGGGAGCTGTTTTTT. Protein sequence: CASSRRGENTGELFF. The chain carries TRBV3-1 (or the pseudogene TRBV3-2) and TRBJ2-2; D possibly corresponds to TRBD2 (5 bases). CDR1 and CDR2 from the germline V gene are LGHDT and YNNKEL (reference sequence). This CDR3 has 15 residues. V was clipped by 4 bases and J by 1 base, with 10 bases between them.

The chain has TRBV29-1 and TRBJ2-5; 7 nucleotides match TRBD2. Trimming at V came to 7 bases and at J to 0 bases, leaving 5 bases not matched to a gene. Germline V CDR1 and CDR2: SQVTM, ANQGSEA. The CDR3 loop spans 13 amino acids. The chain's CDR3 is CSAGRGYQETQYF. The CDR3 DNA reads TGCAGCGCGGGGCGGGGGTACCAAGAGACCCAGTACTTC. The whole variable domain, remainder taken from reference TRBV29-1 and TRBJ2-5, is SAVISQKPSRDICQRGTSLTIQCQVDSQVTMMFWYRQQPGQSLTLIATANQGSEATYESGFVIDKFPISRPNLTFSTLTVSNMSPEDSSIYLCSAGRGYQETQYFGPGTRLLVL.

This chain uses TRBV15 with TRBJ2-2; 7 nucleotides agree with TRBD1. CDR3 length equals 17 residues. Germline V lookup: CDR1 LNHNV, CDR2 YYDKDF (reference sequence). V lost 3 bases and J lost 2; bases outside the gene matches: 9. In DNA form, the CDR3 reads TGTGCCACCAGCAGGGTGGTCGGGACAGTAAACACCGGGGAGCTGTTTTTT. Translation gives CATSRVVGTVNTGELFF.

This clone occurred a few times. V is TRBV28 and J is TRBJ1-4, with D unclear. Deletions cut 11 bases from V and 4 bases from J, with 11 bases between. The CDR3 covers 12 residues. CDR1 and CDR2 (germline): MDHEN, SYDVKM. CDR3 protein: CASARLNEKLFF. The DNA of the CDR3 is TGTGCCTCCGCGCGGCTTAATGAAAAACTGTTTTTT.

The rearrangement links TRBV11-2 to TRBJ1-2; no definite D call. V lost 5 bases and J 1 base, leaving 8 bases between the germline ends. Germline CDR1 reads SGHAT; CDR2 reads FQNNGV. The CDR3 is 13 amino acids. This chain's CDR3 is CASSTGINYGYTF. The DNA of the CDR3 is TGTGCCAGCAGCACCGGGATTAACTATGGCTACACCTTC.

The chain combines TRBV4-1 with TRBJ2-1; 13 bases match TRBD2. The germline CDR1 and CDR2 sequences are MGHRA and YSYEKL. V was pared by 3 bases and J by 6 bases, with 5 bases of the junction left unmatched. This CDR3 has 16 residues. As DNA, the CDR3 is TGCGCCAGCAGCCATCCTACTAGCGGGGGGGCCAATGAGCAGTTCTTC. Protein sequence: CASSHPTSGGANEQFF.

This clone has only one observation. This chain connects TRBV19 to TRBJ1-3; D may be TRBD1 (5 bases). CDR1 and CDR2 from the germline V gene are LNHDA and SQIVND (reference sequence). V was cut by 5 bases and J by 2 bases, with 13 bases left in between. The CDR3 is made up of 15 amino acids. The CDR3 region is CASSLRGSTGNTIYF. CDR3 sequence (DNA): TGTGCCAGTAGTTTACGGGGGAGCACTGGAAACACCATATATTTT.

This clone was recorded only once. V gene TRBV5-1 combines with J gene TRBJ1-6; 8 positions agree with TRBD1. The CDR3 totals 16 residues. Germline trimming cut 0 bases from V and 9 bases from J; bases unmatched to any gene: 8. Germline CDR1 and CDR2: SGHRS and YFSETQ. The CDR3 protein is CASSLEPGTGGSPLHF. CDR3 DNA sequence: TGCGCCAGCAGCTTGGAACCCGGGACAGGTGGTTCACCCCTCCACTTT.

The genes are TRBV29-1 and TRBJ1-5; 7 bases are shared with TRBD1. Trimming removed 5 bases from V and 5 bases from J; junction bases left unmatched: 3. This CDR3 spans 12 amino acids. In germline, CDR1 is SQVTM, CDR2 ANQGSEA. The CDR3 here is CSVRTGDQPQHF. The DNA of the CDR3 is TGCAGCGTTCGAACAGGGGATCAGCCCCAGCATTTT. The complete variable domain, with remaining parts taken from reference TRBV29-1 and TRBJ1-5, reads SAVISQKPSRDICQRGTSLTIQCQVDSQVTMMFWYRQQPGQSLTLIATANQGSEATYESGFVIDKFPISRPNLTFSTLTVSNMSPEDSSIYLCSVRTGDQPQHFGDGTRLSIL.

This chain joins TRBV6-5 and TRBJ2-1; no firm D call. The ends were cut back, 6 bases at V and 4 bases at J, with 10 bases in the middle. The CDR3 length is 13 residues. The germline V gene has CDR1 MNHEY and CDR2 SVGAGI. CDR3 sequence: CASSRTVYNEQFF. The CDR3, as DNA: TGTGCCAGCAGCAGAACAGTTTACAATGAGCAGTTCTTC.

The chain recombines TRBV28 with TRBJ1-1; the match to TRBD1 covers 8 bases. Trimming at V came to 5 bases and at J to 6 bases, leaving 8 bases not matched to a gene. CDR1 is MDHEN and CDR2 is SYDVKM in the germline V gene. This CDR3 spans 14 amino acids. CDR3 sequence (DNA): TGTGCCAGCAGTCGTCAGGGGGCTGGGGCTGAAGCTTTCTTT. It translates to CASSRQGAGAEAFF.

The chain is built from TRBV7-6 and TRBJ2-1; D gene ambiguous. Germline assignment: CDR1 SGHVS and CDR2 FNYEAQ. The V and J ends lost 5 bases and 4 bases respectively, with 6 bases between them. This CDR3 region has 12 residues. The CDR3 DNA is TGTGCCAGCAGCCCGTCGTACAATGAGCAGTTCTTC. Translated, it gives CASSPSYNEQFF. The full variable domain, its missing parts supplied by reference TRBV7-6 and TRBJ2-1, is GAGVSQSPRYKVTKRGQDVALRCDPISGHVSLYWYRQALGQGPEFLTYFNYEAQQDKSGLPNDRFSAERPEGSISTLTIQRTEQRDSAMYRCASSPSYNEQFFGPGTRLTVL.

In DNA form, the CDR3 reads TGTGCCAGCAGTCTTCATAGGGGGTACAATGAGCAGTTCTTC. It specifies CASSLHRGYNEQFF. The chain recombines TRBV6-5 with TRBJ2-1; a weak D match, TRBD1 (6 bases). V shed 5 bases and J shed 4 bases, with 12 bases lying between them. Per germline, CDR1 MNHEY and CDR2 SVGAGI. The CDR3 contains 14 residues.

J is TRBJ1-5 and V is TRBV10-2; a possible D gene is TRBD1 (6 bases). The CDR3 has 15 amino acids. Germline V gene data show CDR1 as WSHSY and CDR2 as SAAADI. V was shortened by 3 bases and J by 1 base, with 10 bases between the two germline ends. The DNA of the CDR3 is TGCGCCAGCAGTGAAGGCAGGGGAAGCAATCAGCCCCAGCATTTT. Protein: CASSEGRGSNQPQHF.

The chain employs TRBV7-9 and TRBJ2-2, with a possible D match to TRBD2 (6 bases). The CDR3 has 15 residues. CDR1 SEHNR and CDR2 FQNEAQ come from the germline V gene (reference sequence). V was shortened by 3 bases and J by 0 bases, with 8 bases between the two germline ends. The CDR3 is CASSFSGSNTGELFF. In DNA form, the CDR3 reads TGTGCCAGCAGCTTTAGCGGCTCGAACACCGGGGAGCTGTTTTTT.

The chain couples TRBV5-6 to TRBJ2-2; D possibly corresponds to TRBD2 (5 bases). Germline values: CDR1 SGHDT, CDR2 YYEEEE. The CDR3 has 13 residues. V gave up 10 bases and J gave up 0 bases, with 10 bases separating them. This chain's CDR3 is CASGVPNTGELFF. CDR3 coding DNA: TGTGCCTCCGGGGTTCCGAACACCGGGGAGCTGTTTTTT. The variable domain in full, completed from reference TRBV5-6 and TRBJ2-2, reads DAGVTQSPTHLIKTRGQQVTLRCSPKSGHDTVSWYQQALGQGPQFIFQYYEEEERQRGNFPDRFSGHQFPNYSSELNVNALLLGDSALYLCASGVPNTGELFFGEGSRLTVL.

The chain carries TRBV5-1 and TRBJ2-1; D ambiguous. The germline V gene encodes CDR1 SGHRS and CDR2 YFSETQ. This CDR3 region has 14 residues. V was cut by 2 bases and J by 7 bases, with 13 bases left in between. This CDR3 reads CASSLSPGMNEQFF. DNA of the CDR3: TGCGCCAGCAGCTTATCCCCAGGTATGAATGAGCAGTTCTTC.

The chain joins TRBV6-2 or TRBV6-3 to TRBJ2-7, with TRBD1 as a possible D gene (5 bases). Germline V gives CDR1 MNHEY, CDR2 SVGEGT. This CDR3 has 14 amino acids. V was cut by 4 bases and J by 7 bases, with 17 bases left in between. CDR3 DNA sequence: TGTGCCAGCAGTTTACTTCAGGGCCGTGGGGAGCAGTACTTC. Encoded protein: CASSLLQGRGEQYF.

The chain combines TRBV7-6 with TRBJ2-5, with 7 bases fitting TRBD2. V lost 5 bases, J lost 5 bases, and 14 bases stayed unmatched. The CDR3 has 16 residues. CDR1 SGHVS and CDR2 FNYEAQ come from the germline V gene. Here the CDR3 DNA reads TGTGCCAGCAGCGCTATTGGAGGACTAGGGAGGGAGACCCAGTACTTC. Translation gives CASSAIGGLGRETQYF.